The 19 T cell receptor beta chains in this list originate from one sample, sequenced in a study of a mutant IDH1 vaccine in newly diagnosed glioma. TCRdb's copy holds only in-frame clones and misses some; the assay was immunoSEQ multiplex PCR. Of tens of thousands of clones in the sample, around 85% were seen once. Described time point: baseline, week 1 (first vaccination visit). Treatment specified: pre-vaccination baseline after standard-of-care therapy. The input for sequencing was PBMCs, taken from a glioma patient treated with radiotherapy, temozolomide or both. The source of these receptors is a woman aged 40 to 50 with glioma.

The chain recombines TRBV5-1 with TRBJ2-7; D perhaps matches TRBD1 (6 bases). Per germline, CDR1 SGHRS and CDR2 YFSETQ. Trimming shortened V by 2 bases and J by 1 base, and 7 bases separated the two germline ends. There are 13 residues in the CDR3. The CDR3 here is CASSFDRSYEQYF. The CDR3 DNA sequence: TGCGCCAGCAGCTTTGACAGGTCCTACGAGCAGTACTTC.

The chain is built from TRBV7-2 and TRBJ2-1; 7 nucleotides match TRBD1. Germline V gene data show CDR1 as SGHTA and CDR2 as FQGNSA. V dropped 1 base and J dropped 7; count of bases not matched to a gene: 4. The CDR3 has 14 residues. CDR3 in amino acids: CASSLGQGPNEQFF. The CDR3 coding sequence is TGTGCCAGCAGCTTAGGACAGGGCCCAAATGAGCAGTTCTTC.

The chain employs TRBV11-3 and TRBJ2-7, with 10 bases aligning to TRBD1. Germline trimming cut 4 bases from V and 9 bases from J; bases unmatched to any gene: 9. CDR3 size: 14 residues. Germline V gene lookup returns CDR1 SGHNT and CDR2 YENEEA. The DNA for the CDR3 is TGTGCCAGCAGCTCCGGGACAGGGGCCGCGGGGCAGTACTTC. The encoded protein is CASSSGTGAAGQYF.

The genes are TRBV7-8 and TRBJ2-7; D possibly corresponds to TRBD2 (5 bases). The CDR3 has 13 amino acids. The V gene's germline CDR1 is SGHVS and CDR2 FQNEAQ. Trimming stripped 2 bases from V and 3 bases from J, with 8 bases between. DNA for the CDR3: TGTGCCAGCAGCTTAAGAGAGGGCTACGAGCAGTACTTC. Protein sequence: CASSLREGYEQYF.

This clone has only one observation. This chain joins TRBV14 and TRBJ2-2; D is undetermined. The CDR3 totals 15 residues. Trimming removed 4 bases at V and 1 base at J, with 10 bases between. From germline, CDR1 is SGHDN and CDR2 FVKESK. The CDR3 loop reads CASSRLMGNTGELFF. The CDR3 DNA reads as TGTGCCAGCAGCCGTCTGATGGGGAACACCGGGGAGCTGTTTTTT.

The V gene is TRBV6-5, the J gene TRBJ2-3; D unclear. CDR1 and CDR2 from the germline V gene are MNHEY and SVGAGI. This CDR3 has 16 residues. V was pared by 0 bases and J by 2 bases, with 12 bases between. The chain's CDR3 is CASSYSNFGSTDTQYF. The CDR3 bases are TGTGCCAGCAGTTACTCGAATTTTGGGTCCACAGATACGCAGTATTTT.

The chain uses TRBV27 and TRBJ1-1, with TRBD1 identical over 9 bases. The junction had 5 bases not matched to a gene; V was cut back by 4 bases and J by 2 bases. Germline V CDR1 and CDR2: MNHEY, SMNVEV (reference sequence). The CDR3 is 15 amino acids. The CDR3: CASSSYRGLNTEAFF. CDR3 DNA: TGTGCCAGCAGTTCCTACAGGGGGCTAAACACTGAAGCTTTCTTT.

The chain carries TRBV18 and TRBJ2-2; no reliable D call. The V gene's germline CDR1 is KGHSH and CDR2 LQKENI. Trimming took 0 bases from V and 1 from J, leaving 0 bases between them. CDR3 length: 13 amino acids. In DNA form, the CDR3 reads TGTGCCAGCTCACCACCGAACACCGGGGAGCTGTTTTTT. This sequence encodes CASSPPNTGELFF.

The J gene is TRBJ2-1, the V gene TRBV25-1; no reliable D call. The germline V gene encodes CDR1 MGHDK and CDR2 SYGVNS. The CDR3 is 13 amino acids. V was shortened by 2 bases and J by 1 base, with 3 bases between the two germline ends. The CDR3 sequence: CASSEKSYNEQFF. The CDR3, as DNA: TGTGCCAGCAGTGAAAAGTCCTACAATGAGCAGTTCTTC.

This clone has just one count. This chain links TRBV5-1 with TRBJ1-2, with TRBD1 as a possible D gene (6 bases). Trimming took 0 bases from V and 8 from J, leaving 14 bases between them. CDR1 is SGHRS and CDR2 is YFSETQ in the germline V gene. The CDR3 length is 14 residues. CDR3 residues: CASSLAPQGGGYTF. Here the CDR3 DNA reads TGCGCCAGCAGCTTGGCCCCACAGGGCGGAGGCTACACCTTC.

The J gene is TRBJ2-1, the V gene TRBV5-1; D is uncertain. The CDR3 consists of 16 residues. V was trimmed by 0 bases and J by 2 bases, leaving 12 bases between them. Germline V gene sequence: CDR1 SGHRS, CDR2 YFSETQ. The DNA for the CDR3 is TGCGCCAGCAGCTTGGCGACAATCTCGCCCTACAATGAGCAGTTCTTC. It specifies CASSLATISPYNEQFF.

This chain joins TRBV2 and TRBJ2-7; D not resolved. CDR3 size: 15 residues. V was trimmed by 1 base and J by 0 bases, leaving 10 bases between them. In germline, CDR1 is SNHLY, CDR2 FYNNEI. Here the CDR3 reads CASSEGADFSYEQYF. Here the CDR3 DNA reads TGTGCCAGCAGTGAAGGGGCAGACTTCTCCTACGAGCAGTACTTC.

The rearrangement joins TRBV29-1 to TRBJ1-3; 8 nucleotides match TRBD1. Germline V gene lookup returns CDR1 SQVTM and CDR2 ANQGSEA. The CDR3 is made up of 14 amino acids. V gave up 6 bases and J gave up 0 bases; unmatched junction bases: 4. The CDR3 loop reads CSVATGDSGNTIYF. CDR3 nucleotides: TGCAGCGTGGCGACAGGGGACTCTGGAAACACCATATATTTT.

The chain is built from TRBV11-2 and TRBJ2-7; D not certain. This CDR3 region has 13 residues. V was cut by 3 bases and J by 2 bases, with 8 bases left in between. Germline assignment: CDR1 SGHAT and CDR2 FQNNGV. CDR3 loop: CASSLGLTYEQYF. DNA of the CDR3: TGTGCCAGCAGCTTGGGTCTTACCTACGAGCAGTACTTC.

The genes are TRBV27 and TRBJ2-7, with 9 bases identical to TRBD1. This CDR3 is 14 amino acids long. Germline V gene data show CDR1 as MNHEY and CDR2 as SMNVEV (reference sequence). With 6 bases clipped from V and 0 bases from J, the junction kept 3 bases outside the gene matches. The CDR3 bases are TGTGCCAGCAGCTCGGGACAGGGCTCCTACGAGCAGTACTTC. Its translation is CASSSGQGSYEQYF.

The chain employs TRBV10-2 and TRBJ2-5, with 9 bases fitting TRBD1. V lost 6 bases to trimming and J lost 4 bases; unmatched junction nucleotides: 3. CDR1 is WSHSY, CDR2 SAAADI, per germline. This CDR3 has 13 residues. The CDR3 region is CASRGDRVETQYF. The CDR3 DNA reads TGCGCCAGCAGGGGGGACAGGGTAGAGACCCAGTACTTC.

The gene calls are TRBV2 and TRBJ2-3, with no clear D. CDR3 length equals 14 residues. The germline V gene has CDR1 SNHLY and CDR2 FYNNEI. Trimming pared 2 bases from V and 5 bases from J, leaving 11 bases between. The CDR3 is CASSESRVVDTQYF. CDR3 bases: TGTGCCAGCAGTGAATCCCGGGTTGTAGATACGCAGTATTTT.

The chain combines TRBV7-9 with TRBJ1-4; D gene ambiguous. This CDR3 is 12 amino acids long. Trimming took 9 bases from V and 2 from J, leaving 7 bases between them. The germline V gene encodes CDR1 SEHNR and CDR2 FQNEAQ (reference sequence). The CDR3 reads CASQSTNEKLFF. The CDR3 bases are TGTGCCAGTCAGTCGACTAATGAAAAACTGTTTTTT.

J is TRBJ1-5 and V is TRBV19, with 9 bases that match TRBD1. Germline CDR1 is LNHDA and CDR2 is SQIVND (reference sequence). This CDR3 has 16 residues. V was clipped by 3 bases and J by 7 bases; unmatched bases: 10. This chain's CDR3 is CASSIKGTGSDQPQHF. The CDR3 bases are TGTGCCAGTAGTATCAAGGGGACAGGGTCCGACCAGCCCCAGCATTTT.